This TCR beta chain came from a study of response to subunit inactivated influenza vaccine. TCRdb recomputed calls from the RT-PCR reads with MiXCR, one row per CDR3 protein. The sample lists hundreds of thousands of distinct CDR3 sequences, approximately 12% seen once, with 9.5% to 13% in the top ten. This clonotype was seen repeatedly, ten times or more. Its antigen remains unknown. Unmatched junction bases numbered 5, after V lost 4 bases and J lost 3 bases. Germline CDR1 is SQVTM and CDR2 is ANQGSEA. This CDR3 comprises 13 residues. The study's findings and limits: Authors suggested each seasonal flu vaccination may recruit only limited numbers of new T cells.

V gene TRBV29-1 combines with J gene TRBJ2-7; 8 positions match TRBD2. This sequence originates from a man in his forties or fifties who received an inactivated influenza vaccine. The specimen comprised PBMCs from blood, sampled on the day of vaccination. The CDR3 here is CSVVLAGIYEQYF. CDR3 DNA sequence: TGCAGCGTTGTTTTAGCGGGAATCTACGAGCAGTACTTC.